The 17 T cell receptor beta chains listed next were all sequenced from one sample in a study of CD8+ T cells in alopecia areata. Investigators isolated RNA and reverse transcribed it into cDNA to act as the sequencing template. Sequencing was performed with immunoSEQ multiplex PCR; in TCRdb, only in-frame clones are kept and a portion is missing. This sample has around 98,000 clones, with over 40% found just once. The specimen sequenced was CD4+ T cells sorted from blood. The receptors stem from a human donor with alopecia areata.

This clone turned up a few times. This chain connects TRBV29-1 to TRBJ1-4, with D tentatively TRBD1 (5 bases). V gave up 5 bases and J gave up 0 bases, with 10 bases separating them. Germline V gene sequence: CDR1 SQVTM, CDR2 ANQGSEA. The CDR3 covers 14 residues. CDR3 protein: CSVTEGATNEKLFF. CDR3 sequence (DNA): TGCAGCGTTACAGAAGGGGCAACTAATGAAAAACTGTTTTTT.

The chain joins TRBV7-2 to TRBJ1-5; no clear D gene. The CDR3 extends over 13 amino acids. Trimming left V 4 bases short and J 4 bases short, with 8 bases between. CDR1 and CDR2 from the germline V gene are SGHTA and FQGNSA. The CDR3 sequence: CASSSQENQPQHF. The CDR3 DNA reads TGTGCCAGCAGCTCTCAGGAAAATCAGCCCCAGCATTTT.

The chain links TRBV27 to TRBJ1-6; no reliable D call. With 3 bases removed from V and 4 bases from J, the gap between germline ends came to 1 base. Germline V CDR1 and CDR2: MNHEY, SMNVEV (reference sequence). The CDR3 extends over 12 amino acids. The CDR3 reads CASSFYNSPLHF. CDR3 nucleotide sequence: TGTGCCAGCAGTTTTTATAATTCACCCCTCCACTTT.

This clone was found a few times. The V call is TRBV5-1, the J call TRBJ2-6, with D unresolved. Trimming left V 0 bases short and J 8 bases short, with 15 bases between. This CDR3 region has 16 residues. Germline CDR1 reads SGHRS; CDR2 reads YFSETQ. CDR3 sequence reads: CASSLAQDRVSNVLTF. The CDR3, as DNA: TGCGCCAGCAGCTTGGCCCAGGACCGCGTCTCCAACGTCCTGACTTTC.

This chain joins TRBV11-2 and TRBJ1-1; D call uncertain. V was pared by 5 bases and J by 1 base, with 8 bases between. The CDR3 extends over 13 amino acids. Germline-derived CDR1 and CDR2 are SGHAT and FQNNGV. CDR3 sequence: CASSADRNTEAFF. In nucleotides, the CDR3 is TGTGCCAGCAGCGCTGATAGGAACACTGAAGCTTTCTTT.

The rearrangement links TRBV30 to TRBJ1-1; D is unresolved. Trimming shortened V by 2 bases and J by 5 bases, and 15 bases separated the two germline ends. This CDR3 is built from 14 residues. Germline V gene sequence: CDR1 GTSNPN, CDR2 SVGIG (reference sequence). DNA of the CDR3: TGTGCCTGGAGTCGGAAAGGGATGGATACTGAAGCTTTCTTT. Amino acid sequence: CAWSRKGMDTEAFF.

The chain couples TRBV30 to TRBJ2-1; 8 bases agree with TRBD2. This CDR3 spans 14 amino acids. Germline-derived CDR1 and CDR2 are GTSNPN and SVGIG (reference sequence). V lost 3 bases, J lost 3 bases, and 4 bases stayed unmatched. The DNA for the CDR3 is TGTGCCTGGAGAGCGGGAGTTAGCTACAATGAGCAGTTCTTC. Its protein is CAWRAGVSYNEQFF.

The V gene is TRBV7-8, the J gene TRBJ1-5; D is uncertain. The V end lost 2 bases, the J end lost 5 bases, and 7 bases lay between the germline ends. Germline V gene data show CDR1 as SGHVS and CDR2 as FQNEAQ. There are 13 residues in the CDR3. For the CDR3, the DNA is TGTGCCAGCAGCTTATCAGGTTATCAGCCCCAGCATTTT. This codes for CASSLSGYQPQHF. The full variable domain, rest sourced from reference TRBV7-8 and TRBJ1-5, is GAGVSQSPRYKVAKRGQDVALRCDPISGHVSLFWYQQALGQGPEFLTYFQNEAQLDKSGLPSDRFFAERPEGSVSTLKIQRTQQEDSAVYLCASSLSGYQPQHFGDGTRLSIL.

The CDR3 reads CASSPGSTDTQYF. The CDR3 DNA reads as TGTGCCAGCAGCCCAGGGAGCACAGATACGCAGTATTTT. The rearrangement uses TRBV7-2 and TRBJ2-3; tentative D call: TRBD1 (5 bases). The CDR3 covers 13 residues. V lost 5 bases and J 0 bases, leaving 6 bases between the germline ends. Germline CDR1 reads SGHTA; CDR2 reads FQGNSA.

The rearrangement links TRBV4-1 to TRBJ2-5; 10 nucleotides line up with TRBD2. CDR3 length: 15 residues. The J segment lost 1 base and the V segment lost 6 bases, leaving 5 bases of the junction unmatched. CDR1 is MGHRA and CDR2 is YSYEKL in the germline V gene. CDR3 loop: CASSPLAGTQETQYF. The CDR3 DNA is TGCGCCAGCAGTCCACTAGCGGGGACCCAAGAGACCCAGTACTTC.

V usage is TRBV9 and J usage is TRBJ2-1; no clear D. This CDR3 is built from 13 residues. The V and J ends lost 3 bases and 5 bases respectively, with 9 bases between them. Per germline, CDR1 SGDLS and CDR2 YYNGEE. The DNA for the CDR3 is TGTGCCAGCAGCGGACGAGACAACAATGAGCAGTTCTTC. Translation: CASSGRDNNEQFF.

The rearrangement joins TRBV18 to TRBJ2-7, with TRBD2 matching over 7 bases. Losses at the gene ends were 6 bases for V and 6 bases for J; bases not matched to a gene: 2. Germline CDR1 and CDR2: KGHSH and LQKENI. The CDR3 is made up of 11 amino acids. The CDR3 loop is CASSTGGEQYF. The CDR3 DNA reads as TGTGCCAGCTCCACGGGAGGCGAGCAGTACTTC. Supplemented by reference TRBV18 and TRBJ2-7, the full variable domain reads NAGVMQNPRHLVRRRGQEARLRCSPMKGHSHVYWYRQLPEEGLKFMVYLQKENIIDESGMPKERFSAEFPKEGPSILRIQQVVRGDSAAYFCASSTGGEQYFGPGTRLTVT.

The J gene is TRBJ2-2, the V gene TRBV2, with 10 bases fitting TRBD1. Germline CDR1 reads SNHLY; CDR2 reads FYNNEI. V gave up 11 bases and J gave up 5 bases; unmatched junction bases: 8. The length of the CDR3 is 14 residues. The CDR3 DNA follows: TGTGCCGCAAGGAGACAGGGGGCGACCGGGGAGCTGTTTTTT. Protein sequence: CAARRQGATGELFF.

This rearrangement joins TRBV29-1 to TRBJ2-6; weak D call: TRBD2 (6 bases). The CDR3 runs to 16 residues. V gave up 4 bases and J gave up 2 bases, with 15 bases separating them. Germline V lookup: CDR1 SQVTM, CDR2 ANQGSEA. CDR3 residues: CSVADRAGTGANVLTF. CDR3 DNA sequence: TGCAGCGTTGCTGACCGGGCGGGGACTGGGGCCAACGTCCTGACTTTC.

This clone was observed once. The DNA for the CDR3 is TGCAGCGTTGGGGACCCCGGGACAGGCAATCAGCCCCAGCATTTT. Translating it yields CSVGDPGTGNQPQHF. The V gene is TRBV29-1, the J gene TRBJ1-5; 7 nucleotides line up with TRBD1. Germline loops: CDR1 SQVTM, CDR2 ANQGSEA. J lost 2 bases, V lost 4 bases, and 8 bases had no gene match. The CDR3 has 15 amino acids.

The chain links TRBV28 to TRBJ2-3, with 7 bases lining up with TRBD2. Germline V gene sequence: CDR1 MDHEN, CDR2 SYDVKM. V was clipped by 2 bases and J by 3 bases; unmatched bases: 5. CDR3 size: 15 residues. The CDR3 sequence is CASSLGGRGTDTQYF. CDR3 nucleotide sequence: TGTGCCAGCAGTTTAGGCGGGAGAGGGACAGATACGCAGTATTTT.

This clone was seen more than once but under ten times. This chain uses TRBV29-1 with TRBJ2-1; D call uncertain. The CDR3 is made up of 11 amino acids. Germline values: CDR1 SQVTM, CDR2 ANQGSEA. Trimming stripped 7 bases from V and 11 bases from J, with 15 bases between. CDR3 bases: TGCAGCGCAGCCCCGACGGATAAGCAGTTCTTC. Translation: CSAAPTDKQFF.